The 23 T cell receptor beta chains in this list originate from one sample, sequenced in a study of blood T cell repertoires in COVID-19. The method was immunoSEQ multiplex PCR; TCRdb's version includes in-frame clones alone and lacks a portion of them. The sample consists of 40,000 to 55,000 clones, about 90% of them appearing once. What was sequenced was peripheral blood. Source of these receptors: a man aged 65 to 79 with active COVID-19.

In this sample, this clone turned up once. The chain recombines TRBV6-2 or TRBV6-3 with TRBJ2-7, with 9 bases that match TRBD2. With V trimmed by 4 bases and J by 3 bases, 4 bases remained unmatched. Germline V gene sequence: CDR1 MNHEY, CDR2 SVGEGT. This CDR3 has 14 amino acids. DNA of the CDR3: TGTGCCAGCAGTTTAGCGGGGGCCCTCTACGAGCAGTACTTC. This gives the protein CASSLAGALYEQYF.

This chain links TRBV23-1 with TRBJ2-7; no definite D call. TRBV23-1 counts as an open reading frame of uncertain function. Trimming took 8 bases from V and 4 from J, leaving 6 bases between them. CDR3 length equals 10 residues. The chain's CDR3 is CASPGYEQYF. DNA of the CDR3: TGCGCCAGCCCCGGTTACGAGCAGTACTTC.

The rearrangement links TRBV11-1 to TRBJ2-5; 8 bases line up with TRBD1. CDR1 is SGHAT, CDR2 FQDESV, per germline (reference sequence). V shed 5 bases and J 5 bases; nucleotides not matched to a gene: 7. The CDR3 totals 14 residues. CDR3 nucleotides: TGTGCCAGCAGCCCTGGACAGGGCCGGGAGACCCAGTACTTC. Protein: CASSPGQGRETQYF.

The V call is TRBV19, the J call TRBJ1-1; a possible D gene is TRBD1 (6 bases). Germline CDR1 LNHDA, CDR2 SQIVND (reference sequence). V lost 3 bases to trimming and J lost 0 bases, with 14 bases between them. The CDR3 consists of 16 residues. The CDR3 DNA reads TGTGCCAGTAGTATTGAAGGACAGCCAATGAACACTGAAGCTTTCTTT. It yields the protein CASSIEGQPMNTEAFF.

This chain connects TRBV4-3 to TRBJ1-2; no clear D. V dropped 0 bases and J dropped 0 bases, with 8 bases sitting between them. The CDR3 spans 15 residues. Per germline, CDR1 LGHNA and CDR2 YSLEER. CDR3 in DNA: TGCGCCAGCAGCCAAGATTTTACGGCTAACTATGGCTACACCTTC. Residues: CASSQDFTANYGYTF.

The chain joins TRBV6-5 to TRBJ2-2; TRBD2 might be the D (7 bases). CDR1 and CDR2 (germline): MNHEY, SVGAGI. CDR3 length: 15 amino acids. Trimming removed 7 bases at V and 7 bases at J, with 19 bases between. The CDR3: CASTLGGAPGGELFF. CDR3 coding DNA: TGTGCCAGCACCCTAGGGGGGGCGCCGGGCGGGGAGCTGTTTTTT.

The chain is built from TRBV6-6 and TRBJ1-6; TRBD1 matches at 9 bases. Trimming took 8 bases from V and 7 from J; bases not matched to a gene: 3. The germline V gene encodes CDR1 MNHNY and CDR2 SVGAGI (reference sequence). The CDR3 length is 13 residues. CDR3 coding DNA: TGTGCCAGCCTGGGACAGGGCAATTCACCCCTCCACTTT. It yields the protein CASLGQGNSPLHF.

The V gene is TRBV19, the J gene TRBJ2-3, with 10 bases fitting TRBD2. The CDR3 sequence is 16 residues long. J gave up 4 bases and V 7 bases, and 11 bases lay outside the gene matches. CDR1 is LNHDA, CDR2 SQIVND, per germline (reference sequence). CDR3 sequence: CASTTHKRGGPDTQYF. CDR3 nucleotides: TGTGCCAGTACCACACATAAGCGGGGGGGACCAGATACGCAGTATTTT.

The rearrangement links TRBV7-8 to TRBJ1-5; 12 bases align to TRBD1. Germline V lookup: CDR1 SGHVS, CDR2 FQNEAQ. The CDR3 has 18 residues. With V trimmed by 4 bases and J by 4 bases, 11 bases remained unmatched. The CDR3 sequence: CASSSSGQGAEWNQPQHF. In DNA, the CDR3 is TGTGCCAGCAGCTCCTCGGGACAGGGGGCGGAATGGAATCAGCCCCAGCATTTT.

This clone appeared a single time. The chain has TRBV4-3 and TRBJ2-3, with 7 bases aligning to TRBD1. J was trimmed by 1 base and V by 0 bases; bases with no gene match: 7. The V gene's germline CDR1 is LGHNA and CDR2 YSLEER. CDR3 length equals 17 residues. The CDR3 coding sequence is TGCGCCAGCAGCCAAGATGGTTCAGGGGGAGGCACAGATACGCAGTATTTT. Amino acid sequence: CASSQDGSGGGTDTQYF.

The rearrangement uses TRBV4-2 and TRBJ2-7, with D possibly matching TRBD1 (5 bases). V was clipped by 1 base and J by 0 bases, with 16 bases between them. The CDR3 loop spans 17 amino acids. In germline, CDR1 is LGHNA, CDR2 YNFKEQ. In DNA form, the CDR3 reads TGTGCCAGCAGCCAAGTAAACACTGGGGCCAGCTCCTACGAGCAGTACTTC. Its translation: CASSQVNTGASSYEQYF.

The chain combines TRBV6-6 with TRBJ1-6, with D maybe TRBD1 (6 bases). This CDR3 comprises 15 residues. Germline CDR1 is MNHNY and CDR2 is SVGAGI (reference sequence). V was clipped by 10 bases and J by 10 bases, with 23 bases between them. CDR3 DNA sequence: TGTGCCACCCAATTTATCACAGGGTGGGGATCACCCCTCCACTTT. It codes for CATQFITGWGSPLHF.

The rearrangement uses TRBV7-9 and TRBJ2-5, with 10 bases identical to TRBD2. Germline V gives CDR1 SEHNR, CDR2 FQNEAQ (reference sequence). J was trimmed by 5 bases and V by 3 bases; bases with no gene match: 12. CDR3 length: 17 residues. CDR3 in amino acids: CASSFASGGPKRETQYF. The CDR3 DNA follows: TGTGCCAGCAGCTTTGCTAGCGGGGGTCCAAAACGGGAGACCCAGTACTTC.

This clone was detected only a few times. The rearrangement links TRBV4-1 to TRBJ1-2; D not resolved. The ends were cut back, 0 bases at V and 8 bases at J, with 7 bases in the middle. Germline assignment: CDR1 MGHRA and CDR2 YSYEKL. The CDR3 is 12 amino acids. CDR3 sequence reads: CASSQDTEGYTF. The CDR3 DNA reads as TGCGCCAGCAGCCAAGATACAGAGGGCTACACCTTC.

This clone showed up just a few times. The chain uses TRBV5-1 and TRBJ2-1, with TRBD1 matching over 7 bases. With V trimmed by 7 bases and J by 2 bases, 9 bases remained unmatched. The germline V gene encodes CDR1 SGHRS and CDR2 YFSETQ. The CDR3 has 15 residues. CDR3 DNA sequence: TGCGCCAGCCAGGTACAGGGGACGCCCTACAATGAGCAGTTCTTC. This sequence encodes CASQVQGTPYNEQFF.

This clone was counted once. The CDR3 region has the DNA TGTGCCTGGAGTGCCAGGACACACTATGGCTACACCTTC. Protein: CAWSARTHYGYTF. This rearrangement joins TRBV30 to TRBJ1-2, with a tentative D call TRBD1 (5 bases). This CDR3 is 13 amino acids long. The ends were cut back, 1 base at V and 3 bases at J, with 9 bases in the middle. The V gene's germline CDR1 is GTSNPN and CDR2 SVGIG (reference sequence).

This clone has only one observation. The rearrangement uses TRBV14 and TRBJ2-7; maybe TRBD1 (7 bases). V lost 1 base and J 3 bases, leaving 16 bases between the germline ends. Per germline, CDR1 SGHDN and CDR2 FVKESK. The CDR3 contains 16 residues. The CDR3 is CASSQGGAGGFYEQYF. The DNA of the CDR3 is TGTGCCAGCAGCCAAGGGGGAGCAGGGGGGTTCTACGAGCAGTACTTC.

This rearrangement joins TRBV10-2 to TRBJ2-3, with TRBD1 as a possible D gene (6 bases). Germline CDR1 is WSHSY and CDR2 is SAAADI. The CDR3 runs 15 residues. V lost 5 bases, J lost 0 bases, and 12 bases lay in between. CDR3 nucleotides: TGCGCCAGCAGTCCGACAGGAGCTAGCACAGATACGCAGTATTTT. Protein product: CASSPTGASTDTQYF.

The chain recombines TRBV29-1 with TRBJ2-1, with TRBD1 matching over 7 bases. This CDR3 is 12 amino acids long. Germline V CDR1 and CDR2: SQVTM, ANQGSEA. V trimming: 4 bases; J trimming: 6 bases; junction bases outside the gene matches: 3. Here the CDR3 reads CSVGRGLNEQFF. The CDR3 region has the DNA TGCAGCGTTGGAAGGGGGCTCAATGAGCAGTTCTTC.

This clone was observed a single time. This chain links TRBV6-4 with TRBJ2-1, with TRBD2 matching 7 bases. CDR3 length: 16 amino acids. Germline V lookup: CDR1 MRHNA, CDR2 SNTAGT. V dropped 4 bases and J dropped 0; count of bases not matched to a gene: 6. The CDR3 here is CASSVGGSSSYNEQFF. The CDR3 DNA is TGTGCCAGCAGTGTCGGGGGGTCGAGCTCCTACAATGAGCAGTTCTTC.

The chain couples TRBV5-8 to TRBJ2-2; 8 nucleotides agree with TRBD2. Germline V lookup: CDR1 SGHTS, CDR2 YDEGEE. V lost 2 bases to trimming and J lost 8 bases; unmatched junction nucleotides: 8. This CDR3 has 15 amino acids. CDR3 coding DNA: TGTGCCAGCAGCTTCAGCGGGGGAGCCAGAGGGGAGCTGTTTTTT. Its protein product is CASSFSGGARGELFF.

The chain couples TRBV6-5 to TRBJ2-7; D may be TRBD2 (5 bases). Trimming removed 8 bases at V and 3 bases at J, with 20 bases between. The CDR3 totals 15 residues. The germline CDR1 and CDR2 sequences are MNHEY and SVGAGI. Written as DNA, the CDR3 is TGTGCCAGCCGCCCCGAGCTAGCAGGAATCTACGAGCAGTACTTC. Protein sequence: CASRPELAGIYEQYF.

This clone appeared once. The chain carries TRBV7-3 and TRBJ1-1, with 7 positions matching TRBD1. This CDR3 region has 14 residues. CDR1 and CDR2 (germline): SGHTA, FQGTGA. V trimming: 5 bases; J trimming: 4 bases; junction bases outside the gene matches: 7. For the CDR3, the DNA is TGTGCCAGCAGCCAGACAGGGCTGGGCACTGAAGCTTTCTTT. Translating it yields CASSQTGLGTEAFF.